The 15 T cell receptor beta chains below all came from one sample that was sequenced in a study of vaccination and CD4 T cells after COVID-19. Time point denoted: late sampling 161 to 241 days after vaccination in three convalescent patients. Treatment described: roughly 10-day PBMC culture with coronavirus spike peptide pools or control peptides (ViraFEST assay). Antigens of these TCRs are unknown. Cultured CD4+ T cell DNA underwent sequencing with the Oncomine TCR Beta short-read assay. TCRdb recomputed calls from the PCR reads with MiXCR, one row per CDR3 protein. Of about 20,000 distinct CDR3 sequences listed, 42% were seen once; the top ten hold roughly 9.9%. The input for sequencing was CD4+ T cells from blood, cultured in vitro, taken about 7 months after SARS-CoV-2 vaccination. The receptor source for this set is a human donor who had recovered from COVID-19.

This clonotype appeared a few times. V is TRBV28 and J is TRBJ1-2; D uncertain. The V gene's germline CDR1 is MDHEN and CDR2 SYDVKM. V lost 4 bases, J lost 0 bases, and 3 bases lay in between. The CDR3 extends over 12 amino acids. In DNA form, the CDR3 reads TGTGCCAGCAGTTGGGCTAACTATGGCTACACCTTC. Its translation: CASSWANYGYTF.

The V and J genes are TRBV7-3 and TRBJ2-2; the D is unclear. Germline V CDR1 and CDR2: SGHTA, FQGTGA. Trimming shortened V by 8 bases and J by 0 bases, and 7 bases separated the two germline ends. The CDR3 has 13 amino acids. CDR3 coding DNA: TGTGCCAGCGCAACATCGAACACCGGGGAGCTGTTTTTT. Translating gives CASATSNTGELFF.

The chain uses TRBV6-2 or TRBV6-3 and TRBJ2-3; 9 bases align to TRBD1. J was trimmed by 2 bases and V by 6 bases; bases with no gene match: 6. From germline, CDR1 is MNHEY and CDR2 SVGEGT. The CDR3 spans 15 residues. The CDR3 loop reads CASSPGTGHTDTQYF. The CDR3 DNA reads as TGTGCCAGCAGCCCCGGGACAGGGCACACAGATACGCAGTATTTT.

Only a few counts were recorded for this clonotype. V and J are TRBV7-2 and TRBJ2-1; D is unresolved. This CDR3 has 14 residues. Trimming cost V 2 bases and J 5 bases, with 10 bases left between them. From germline, CDR1 is SGHTA and CDR2 FQGNSA. CDR3 DNA: TGTGCCAGCAGCTTAAGATCGGTTAACAATGAGCAGTTCTTC. Its translation: CASSLRSVNNEQFF.

The genes are TRBV20-1 and TRBJ2-7; 12 bases line up with TRBD2. The CDR3 totals 15 residues. The V gene's germline CDR1 is DFQATT and CDR2 SNEGSKA (reference sequence). V was pared by 6 bases and J by 2 bases, with 8 bases of the junction left unmatched. The CDR3, as DNA: TGCAGTGCCGAGACATGGACTAGCGGGACCTACGAGCAGTACTTC. This translates into CSAETWTSGTYEQYF.

The rearrangement uses TRBV20-1 and TRBJ2-5; D is uncertain. The CDR3 spans 10 residues. The V gene lost 5 bases and the J gene lost 2 bases, with 3 bases spanning the gap. Germline V CDR1 and CDR2: DFQATT, SNEGSKA (reference sequence). CDR3 nucleotide sequence: TGCAGTGCTTATCAAGAGACCCAGTACTTC. Translating it yields CSAYQETQYF.

This clonotype was recorded once. The chain couples TRBV6-4 to TRBJ1-5; 7 positions match TRBD1. The length of the CDR3 is 14 residues. From germline, CDR1 is MRHNA and CDR2 SNTAGT. The trim removed 4 bases at V and 9 bases at J, leaving 9 bases unmatched. The CDR3 loop reads CASSAPGQTSPQHF. The DNA of the CDR3 is TGTGCCAGCAGTGCCCCGGGACAGACTTCGCCCCAGCATTTT.

V and J are TRBV27 and TRBJ1-5; D gene uncertain. Germline loops: CDR1 MNHEY, CDR2 SMNVEV (reference sequence). The CDR3 extends over 14 amino acids. Trimming removed 0 bases from V and 3 bases from J, with 6 bases in between. CDR3: CASSLSWANQPQHF. The CDR3 DNA is TGTGCCAGCAGTTTATCGTGGGCCAATCAGCCCCAGCATTTT.

This clonotype was seen more than once but under ten times. This sequence joins TRBV28 and TRBJ2-7; 8 bases align to TRBD1. Per the germline V gene, CDR1 is MDHEN and CDR2 is SYDVKM. Losses at the gene ends were 7 bases for V and 1 base for J; bases not matched to a gene: 9. This CDR3 is built from 15 residues. The CDR3 DNA reads as TGTGCCAGCACCCTAGGGGGACAGGCGTCCTACGAGCAGTACTTC. It yields the protein CASTLGGQASYEQYF.

This chain links TRBV20-1 with TRBJ2-7; 10 bases fit TRBD1. Germline loops: CDR1 DFQATT, CDR2 SNEGSKA (reference sequence). The length of the CDR3 is 15 residues. V gave up 5 bases and J gave up 3 bases; unmatched junction bases: 10. CDR3 region: CSAEDRDRGNYEQYF. The CDR3 nucleotides are TGCAGTGCTGAAGACCGGGACAGGGGCAACTACGAGCAGTACTTC.

V and J are TRBV20-1 and TRBJ2-3; D gene ambiguous. Germline V gene sequence: CDR1 DFQATT, CDR2 SNEGSKA (reference sequence). The germline V and J ends were trimmed by 0 bases and 1 base, with 5 bases remaining between them. This CDR3 is 13 amino acids long. CDR3 nucleotides: TGCAGTGCTAGAGATATCCGCACAGATACGCAGTATTTT. It yields the protein CSARDIRTDTQYF.

The rearrangement uses TRBV25-1 and TRBJ2-3; unclear D gene. The CDR3 length is 12 residues. The V end lost 6 bases, the J end lost 3 bases, and 7 bases lay between the germline ends. Germline values: CDR1 MGHDK, CDR2 SYGVNS. CDR3 in amino acids: CASSTETDTQYF. The CDR3, as DNA: TGTGCCAGCAGCACCGAGACAGATACGCAGTATTTT.

This clonotype was detected a few times. The chain is built from TRBV6-5 and TRBJ2-7, with D perhaps TRBD1 (6 bases). Trimming took 2 bases from V and 2 from J, leaving 10 bases between them. CDR1 MNHEY and CDR2 SVGAGI come from the germline V gene. CDR3 size: 14 residues. The CDR3 is CASSYGQGPYEQYF. Written as DNA, the CDR3 is TGTGCCAGCAGTTACGGGCAGGGGCCCTACGAGCAGTACTTC.

V is TRBV1 and J is TRBJ2-7; no DNA check was done on the table's D call, TRBD1. TRBV1 is listed as a pseudogene. The CDR3 loop spans 16 amino acids. The CDR3 loop reads CTSSRQRPGVSYEQYF. The CDR3 DNA reads TGCACCAGCAGCCGACAACGGCCAGGGGTTTCCTACGAGCAGTACTTC.

The V call is TRBV27, the J call TRBJ1-2; 10 positions agree with TRBD1. Trimming at V came to 5 bases and at J to 5 bases, leaving 8 bases not matched to a gene. Per the germline V gene, CDR1 is MNHEY and CDR2 is SMNVEV (reference sequence). The CDR3 spans 15 residues. CDR3 sequence (DNA): TGTGCCAGCAGTCCCAGACAGGGGGCGAGGTATGGCTACACCTTC. This sequence encodes CASSPRQGARYGYTF.